This TCR beta chain stems from a study of cytomegalovirus exposure and HLA in healthy donors. Study context: Genetic ancestry analysis placed approximately 78% of the 300 to 400 donors that were genotyped in the Caucasian-associated cluster.

This clone was seen once. The antigen is not known. The V and J ends lost 1 base and 5 bases respectively, with 6 bases between them. The CDR3 covers 13 residues. The germline V gene encodes CDR1 MGHRA and CDR2 YSYEKL. PCR amplification relied on 60 Vbeta primers (plus 13 Jbeta primers). Clones were read by immunoSEQ multiplex PCR, and TCRdb kept only the in-frame ones, dropping some. The sample lists approximately 190,000 clones; roughly four fifths were seen once. At sampling all donors were nominally healthy, likely with unrecorded immune exposures. Study-wide findings and caveats: In vitro, three CMV-associated chains proved specific for CMV antigens.

The sequence derives from a woman aged 18-30 years in good health and CMV-seronegative. The chain recombines TRBV4-1 with TRBJ1-3; D not resolved. Sequencing used PBMCs. In DNA form, the CDR3 reads TGCGCCAGCAGCCAAGTAGCTCGAAACACCATATATTTT. As protein: CASSQVARNTIYF.